One TCR beta chain is described in this entry. Antigen specificity is unknown. Donors, healthy HIV-negative adults, lacked recent acute infections or vaccinations. The V and J ends lost 5 bases and 5 bases respectively, with 15 bases between them. Germline CDR1 reads MNHEY; CDR2 reads SMNVEV (reference sequence). The CDR3 covers 14 residues. TCRdb's copy holds only in-frame clones and misses some; the assay was immunoSEQ multiplex PCR. The repertoire includes around 450,000 clones, about 76% of them detected once, and around 13% sits in the top ten. The data stem from a study of shared clonotypes between healthy human individuals. General study points: Sequencing depth was expected to influence donor clonotype sharing.

Input material: PBMCs. This chain connects TRBV27 to TRBJ1-1, with D perhaps matching TRBD1 (5 bases). This receptor was identified in a woman aged 40 to 55 in good health. Some clones in this sample may be carry-over from other donors' samples. The chain's CDR3 is CASSPRDGPTEAFF. Here the CDR3 DNA reads TGTGCCAGCAGTCCACGGGACGGGCCGACTGAAGCTTTCTTT.